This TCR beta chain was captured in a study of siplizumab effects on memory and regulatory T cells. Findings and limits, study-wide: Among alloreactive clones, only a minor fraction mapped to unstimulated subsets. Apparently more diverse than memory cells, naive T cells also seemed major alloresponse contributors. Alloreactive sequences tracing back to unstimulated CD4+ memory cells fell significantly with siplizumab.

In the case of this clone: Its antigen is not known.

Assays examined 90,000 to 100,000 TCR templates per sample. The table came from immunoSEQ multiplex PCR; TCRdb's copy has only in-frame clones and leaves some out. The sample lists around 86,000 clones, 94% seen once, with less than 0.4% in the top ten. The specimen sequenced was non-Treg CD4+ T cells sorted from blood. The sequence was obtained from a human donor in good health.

DNA for the CDR3: TGTGCCAGCAGTACCCACAACTACGAGCAGTACTTC. It specifies CASSTHNYEQYF. The chain joins TRBV6-1 to TRBJ2-7; D is uncertain. CDR3 length equals 12 residues. V lost 5 bases to trimming and J lost 3 bases, with 8 bases between them. Per the germline V gene, CDR1 is MNHNS and CDR2 is SASEGT.